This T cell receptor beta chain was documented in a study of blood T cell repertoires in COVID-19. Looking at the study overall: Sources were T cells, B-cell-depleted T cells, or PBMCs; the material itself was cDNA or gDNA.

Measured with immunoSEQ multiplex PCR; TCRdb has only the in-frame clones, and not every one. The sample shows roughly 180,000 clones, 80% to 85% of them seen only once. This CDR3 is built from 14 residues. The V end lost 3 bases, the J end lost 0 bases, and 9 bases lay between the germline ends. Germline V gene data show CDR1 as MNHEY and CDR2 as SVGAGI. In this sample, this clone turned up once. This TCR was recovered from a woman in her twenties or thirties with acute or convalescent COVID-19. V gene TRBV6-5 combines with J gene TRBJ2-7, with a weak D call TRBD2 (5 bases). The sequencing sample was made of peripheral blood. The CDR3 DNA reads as TGTGCCAGCAGTTATGGGGAGAGCTCCTACGAGCAGTACTTC. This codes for CASSYGESSYEQYF.